Each of the 31 T cell receptor beta chains below was sequenced from the same sample in a study of cytomegalovirus exposure and HLA in healthy donors. Primers for the PCR totalled 60 Vbeta and 13 Jbeta. Assay: immunoSEQ multiplex PCR; the TCRdb copy retains only in-frame clones and omits some. The top ten hold 7.8% of the sample, which has some 66,000 clones, less than 80% seen once. The sequenced material came from PBMCs. Every receptor here comes from a man in his sixties in good health and CMV-seropositive.

This chain links TRBV14 with TRBJ2-7; D uncertain. The V and J ends lost 6 bases and 3 bases respectively, with 6 bases between them. Per the germline V gene, CDR1 is SGHDN and CDR2 is FVKESK. This CDR3 is 11 amino acids long. The CDR3 sequence is CASSPYYEQYF. The CDR3 nucleotides are TGTGCCAGCAGTCCTTACTACGAGCAGTACTTC.

The genes are TRBV14 and TRBJ2-3, with 14 nucleotides matching TRBD2. Germline-derived CDR1 and CDR2 are SGHDN and FVKESK. This CDR3 comprises 18 residues. With 4 bases clipped from V and 2 bases from J, the junction kept 8 bases outside the gene matches. CDR3 amino acids: CASSLGLAGGSLTDTQYF. The CDR3 coding sequence is TGTGCCAGCAGCCTCGGACTAGCGGGGGGCAGCCTCACAGATACGCAGTATTTT.

V and J are TRBV2 and TRBJ2-7; a weak D match, TRBD1 (5 bases). The ends were cut back, 7 bases at V and 6 bases at J, with 13 bases in the middle. The germline CDR1 and CDR2 sequences are SNHLY and FYNNEI. The CDR3 runs 12 residues. CDR3 DNA sequence: TGTGCCAGCACTCTAAACCAGGGCGAGCAGTACTTC. Translation gives CASTLNQGEQYF.

The genes are TRBV7-2 and TRBJ2-1; 12 nucleotides align to TRBD2. J gave up 2 bases and V 5 bases, and 4 bases lay outside the gene matches. Germline V gene lookup returns CDR1 SGHTA and CDR2 FQGNSA. The CDR3 length is 16 residues. In DNA, the CDR3 is TGTGCCAGCAGCCTGCGGACTAGCGGGACCTACAATGAGCAGTTCTTC. Its translation: CASSLRTSGTYNEQFF.

This clone was counted only a few times. The same CDR3 is also encoded by other DNA sequences in this sample. The J gene is TRBJ1-1, the V gene TRBV6-5; 7 positions agree with TRBD1. The germline V gene encodes CDR1 MNHEY and CDR2 SVGAGI. This CDR3 spans 13 amino acids. Trimming cost V 5 bases and J 1 base; bases outside gene matches: 1. This CDR3 is CASSRTGNTEAFF. The DNA for the CDR3 is TGTGCCAGCAGTCGGACAGGGAACACTGAAGCTTTCTTT.

The sample holds one count of this clone. The chain recombines TRBV19 with TRBJ2-1; D gene uncertain. The CDR3 has 15 amino acids. Germline V gives CDR1 LNHDA, CDR2 SQIVND (reference sequence). The V and J ends lost 5 bases and 0 bases respectively, with 11 bases between them. This CDR3 is CASSLTVSSYNEQFF. Written as DNA, the CDR3 is TGTGCCAGTAGTCTTACAGTGAGCTCCTACAATGAGCAGTTCTTC.

This clone was observed a handful of times. The chain uses TRBV5-6 and TRBJ1-4; no definite D call. V lost 1 base, J lost 8 bases, and 6 bases lay in between. The germline CDR1 and CDR2 sequences are SGHDT and YYEEEE. This CDR3 has 12 amino acids. CDR3 in amino acids: CASSLTGEKLFF. CDR3 sequence (DNA): TGTGCCAGCAGCTTGACGGGAGAAAAACTGTTTTTT.

The rearrangement joins TRBV6-6 to TRBJ2-7; TRBD1 aligns across 9 bases. The CDR3 loop spans 15 amino acids. The V gene end was trimmed by 5 bases and the J gene end by 3 bases; junction bases not matched to a gene: 8. Germline CDR1 and CDR2: MNHNY and SVGAGI (reference sequence). The CDR3, as DNA: TGTGCCAGCAGTACGACAGGGGGGGTTCTCTACGAGCAGTACTTC. It is translated as CASSTTGGVLYEQYF.

The chain recombines TRBV5-5 with TRBJ1-3; 7 nucleotides match TRBD1. V trimming: 4 bases; J trimming: 0 bases; junction bases outside the gene matches: 7. CDR3 length: 16 amino acids. Germline CDR1 reads SGHKS; CDR2 reads YYEKEE (reference sequence). This CDR3 is CASSPSGQSSGNTIYF. CDR3 bases: TGTGCCAGCAGCCCCTCGGGACAGAGCTCTGGAAACACCATATATTTT.

The V call is TRBV6-6, the J call TRBJ2-2; tentatively, D is TRBD2 (6 bases). Germline V gives CDR1 MNHNY, CDR2 SVGAGI (reference sequence). Trimming removed 0 bases from V and 4 bases from J, with 9 bases in between. This CDR3 is built from 15 residues. The CDR3 coding sequence is TGTGCCAGCAGTTACTCACTAGCTAGCACCGGGGAGCTGTTTTTT. This gives the protein CASSYSLASTGELFF.

The CDR3, as DNA: TGCGCCAGCAGCCCAAACACTAACACAGATACGCAGTATTTT. As protein: CASSPNTNTDTQYF. The chain carries TRBV5-1 and TRBJ2-3; unclear D gene. Trimming shortened V by 4 bases and J by 2 bases, and 11 bases separated the two germline ends. The CDR3 extends over 14 amino acids. Germline V gene data show CDR1 as SGHRS and CDR2 as YFSETQ.

Only one count was recorded for this clone. Other DNA variants within this sample encode the same CDR3. The chain couples TRBV5-1 to TRBJ2-5; TRBD1 aligns across 7 bases. The V and J ends lost 4 bases and 8 bases, in that order; junction bases with no gene match: 2. CDR1 is SGHRS and CDR2 is YFSETQ in the germline V gene. The CDR3 length is 11 residues. The CDR3 DNA reads TGCGCCAGCAGCCAGGGGGAAACCCAGTACTTC. As protein: CASSQGETQYF.

The chain employs TRBV10-3 and TRBJ2-3, with 7 nucleotides matching TRBD1. Germline CDR1 reads ENHRY; CDR2 reads SYGVKD. J gave up 2 bases and V 10 bases, and 6 bases lay outside the gene matches. CDR3 size: 13 residues. The CDR3 region is CATLDRLTDTQYF. Written as DNA, the CDR3 is TGTGCCACTTTGGACAGGCTCACAGATACGCAGTATTTT.

V and J are TRBV5-1 and TRBJ2-5; D is perhaps TRBD2 (6 bases). The tail of the sequence fits TRBJ2-7 better, so the J call may be wrong. Germline lookup yields CDR1 SGHRS and CDR2 YFSETQ. The CDR3 contains 16 residues. CDR3 bases: TGCGCCAGCAGCCTCTCGACGGGGGTGCAATCCTACGAGCAGTACTTC. Translated, it gives CASSLSTGVQSYEQYF.

This sequence joins TRBV29-1 and TRBJ1-1, with D perhaps matching TRBD1 (6 bases). There are 13 residues in the CDR3. The germline V gene encodes CDR1 SQVTM and CDR2 ANQGSEA. V lost 4 bases, J lost 6 bases, and 15 bases lay in between. The CDR3 loop is CSVGGLGNAEAFF. For the CDR3, the DNA is TGCAGCGTTGGGGGGCTAGGGAATGCTGAAGCTTTCTTT.

The chain recombines TRBV9 with TRBJ2-7; the match to TRBD1 covers 12 bases. This CDR3 region has 14 residues. Germline V CDR1 and CDR2: SGDLS, YYNGEE. Trimming cost V 4 bases and J 7 bases; bases outside gene matches: 6. The CDR3 DNA is TGTGCCAGCAGCCCGGGACAGGGGGCGCGGGAGCAGTACTTC. Translated: CASSPGQGAREQYF.

The J gene is TRBJ2-7, the V gene TRBV7-9; D ambiguous. There are 12 residues in the CDR3. Between the trimmed V and J ends, which lost 3 bases and 3 bases, there was a span of 6 bases. Germline assignment: CDR1 SEHNR and CDR2 FQNEAQ (reference sequence). The CDR3 region is CASSFQDYEQYF. DNA of the CDR3: TGTGCCAGCAGCTTCCAGGACTACGAGCAGTACTTC.

The rearrangement links TRBV6-6 to TRBJ1-4; D is uncertain. Germline lookup yields CDR1 MNHNY and CDR2 SVGAGI (reference sequence). The CDR3 has 13 residues. V lost 7 bases and J lost 0, with 6 bases in between. In nucleotides, the CDR3 is TGTGCCAGCATCCCTGCAACTAATGAAAAACTGTTTTTT. Translation: CASIPATNEKLFF.

The CDR3 region has the DNA TGTGCCAGCAGCGGGGACAGGGCGACTAACTATGGCTACACCTTC. It translates to CASSGDRATNYGYTF. J is TRBJ1-2 and V is TRBV9, with 9 bases lining up with TRBD1. The CDR3 extends over 15 amino acids. The ends lost 3 bases at V and 0 bases at J; junction bases unmatched: 3. From germline, CDR1 is SGDLS and CDR2 YYNGEE.

The chain carries TRBV4-1 and TRBJ1-1, with a weak D call TRBD1 (6 bases). Between the trimmed V and J ends, which lost 0 bases and 5 bases, there was a span of 13 bases. This CDR3 comprises 15 residues. Germline assignment: CDR1 MGHRA and CDR2 YSYEKL. The DNA for the CDR3 is TGCGCCAGCAGCCAAGAAACGACAGGTAGAACTGAAGCTTTCTTT. It encodes CASSQETTGRTEAFF.

This chain connects TRBV10-2 to TRBJ1-5, with no clear D. Germline-derived CDR1 and CDR2 are WSHSY and SAAADI. The CDR3 has 13 amino acids. Trimming removed 8 bases from V and 2 bases from J, with 10 bases in between. CDR3 coding DNA: TGCGCCAGCGCGCAGGTTCGCAATCAGCCCCAGCATTTT. As protein: CASAQVRNQPQHF.

The gene calls are TRBV4-1 and TRBJ1-5; D unclear. From germline, CDR1 is MGHRA and CDR2 YSYEKL. The CDR3 runs 17 residues. V was trimmed by 0 bases and J by 2 bases, leaving 14 bases between them. The CDR3 reads CASSQDPSRVGNQPQHF. DNA of the CDR3: TGCGCCAGCAGCCAAGATCCATCGAGGGTGGGCAATCAGCCCCAGCATTTT.

This rearrangement joins TRBV5-6 to TRBJ1-2; D remains unclear. The CDR3 extends over 12 amino acids. Trimming stripped 0 bases from V and 6 bases from J, with 6 bases between. Per the germline V gene, CDR1 is SGHDT and CDR2 is YYEEEE. In nucleotides, the CDR3 is TGTGCCAGCAGCTTGGTCGGGGATGGCTACACCTTC. Protein: CASSLVGDGYTF.

This clone has more than one count but fewer than ten. The chain combines TRBV4-1 with TRBJ2-3, with 12 bases fitting TRBD2. This CDR3 region has 17 residues. Trimming took 1 base from V and 8 from J; bases not matched to a gene: 10. From germline, CDR1 is MGHRA and CDR2 YSYEKL. The CDR3 region has the DNA TGCGCCAGCAGCCAAGTGGTTCTAGCGGGAGGGCAAGGTACGCAGTATTTT. Amino acid sequence: CASSQVVLAGGQGTQYF.

The V and J genes are TRBV7-8 and TRBJ1-5, with D unresolved. CDR3 length equals 13 residues. V was cut by 1 base and J by 3 bases, with 4 bases left in between. CDR1 SGHVS and CDR2 FQNEAQ come from the germline V gene. The CDR3 sequence: CASSLVDNQPQHF. The CDR3 region has the DNA TGTGCCAGCAGCTTAGTAGACAATCAGCCCCAGCATTTT.

CDR3 sequence (DNA): TGCGCCAGCAGCTTGGGTGACAGGCCTGGCTACACCTTC. Its protein is CASSLGDRPGYTF. The chain has TRBV5-1 and TRBJ1-2, with a tentative D call TRBD1 (6 bases). The V gene lost 0 bases and the J gene lost 7 bases, with 10 bases spanning the gap. CDR1 is SGHRS, CDR2 YFSETQ, per germline. This CDR3 is 13 amino acids long.

The chain is built from TRBV7-6 and TRBJ2-7, with a possible D match to TRBD2 (5 bases). The CDR3 extends over 15 amino acids. Trimming removed 5 bases at V and 3 bases at J, with 17 bases between. Germline V CDR1 and CDR2: SGHVS, FNYEAQ. The CDR3, as DNA: TGTGCCAGCAGCACCGGAGCAGTCGGGGACTACGAGCAGTACTTC. Translating gives CASSTGAVGDYEQYF.

V and J are TRBV29-1 and TRBJ2-7, with D maybe TRBD1 (6 bases). This CDR3 has 12 residues. CDR1 and CDR2 from the germline V gene are SQVTM and ANQGSEA. V lost 5 bases, J lost 3 bases, and 11 bases lay in between. The chain's CDR3 is CSVMYRDYEQYF. In DNA form, the CDR3 reads TGCAGCGTTATGTACAGGGACTACGAGCAGTACTTC.

The chain carries TRBV6-5 and TRBJ1-6; a weak D match, TRBD1 (6 bases). The germline CDR1 and CDR2 sequences are MNHEY and SVGAGI. V shed 2 bases and J shed 6 bases, with 11 bases lying between them. The CDR3 sequence is 15 residues long. For the CDR3, the DNA is TGTGCCAGCAGTTACGCCGGGACAAGTAATTCACCCCTCCACTTT. It encodes CASSYAGTSNSPLHF.

The V gene is TRBV4-1, the J gene TRBJ1-1; the D gene is possibly TRBD1 (5 bases). Trimming shortened V by 2 bases and J by 10 bases, and 20 bases separated the two germline ends. Germline V gives CDR1 MGHRA, CDR2 YSYEKL. The CDR3 is made up of 15 amino acids. The CDR3 DNA sequence: TGCGCCAGCAGCCAACCACTGGACACTCCGGGTGGAGCTTTCTTT. It specifies CASSQPLDTPGGAFF.

The V call is TRBV14, the J call TRBJ2-2, with TRBD1 matching 10 bases. Per the germline V gene, CDR1 is SGHDN and CDR2 is FVKESK. The CDR3 sequence is 15 residues long. V was pared by 3 bases and J by 7 bases, with 5 bases of the junction left unmatched. The CDR3: CASSHGQGGNGELFF. The CDR3 DNA follows: TGTGCCAGCAGCCACGGACAGGGGGGAAACGGGGAGCTGTTTTTT. Full variable domain (remainder filled in from reference TRBV14 and TRBJ2-2): EAGVTQFPSHSVIEKGQTVTLRCDPISGHDNLYWYRRVMGKEIKFLLHFVKESKQDESGMPNNRFLAERTGGTYSTLKVQPAELEDSGVYFCASSHGQGGNGELFFGEGSRLTVL.